Given below is one TCR beta chain in context. The data stem from a study of blood T cell repertoires in COVID-19. Overall study: COVID-19 samples, acute and convalescent, were from the United States, Italy and Spain. The analysed material was cDNA or gDNA that came from T cells, B-cell-depleted T cells, or PBMCs.

In the authors' workflow: The assay estimated nucleated cells by amplifying reference gene primers. The repertoire was sequenced with immunoSEQ multiplex PCR; TCRdb's copy has only in-frame clones and lacks some. V and J calls and clone size come straight from that table; D and trimming were deduced from the DNA. The repertoire consists of under 150,000 clones, with 75% to 90% occurring once and the leading ten covering around 8.5%. The V and J ends lost 7 bases and 5 bases, in that order; junction bases with no gene match: 5. The CDR3 runs to 13 residues. Germline V lookup: CDR1 SEHNR, CDR2 FQNEAQ (reference sequence).

The sample comprised peripheral blood. The TCR was taken from a woman in her 40s with acute or convalescent COVID-19. V usage is TRBV7-9 and J usage is TRBJ1-2, with 9 positions matching TRBD1. The CDR3 protein is CASTWDRVYGYTF. The DNA for the CDR3 is TGTGCCAGCACATGGGACAGGGTTTATGGCTACACCTTC.